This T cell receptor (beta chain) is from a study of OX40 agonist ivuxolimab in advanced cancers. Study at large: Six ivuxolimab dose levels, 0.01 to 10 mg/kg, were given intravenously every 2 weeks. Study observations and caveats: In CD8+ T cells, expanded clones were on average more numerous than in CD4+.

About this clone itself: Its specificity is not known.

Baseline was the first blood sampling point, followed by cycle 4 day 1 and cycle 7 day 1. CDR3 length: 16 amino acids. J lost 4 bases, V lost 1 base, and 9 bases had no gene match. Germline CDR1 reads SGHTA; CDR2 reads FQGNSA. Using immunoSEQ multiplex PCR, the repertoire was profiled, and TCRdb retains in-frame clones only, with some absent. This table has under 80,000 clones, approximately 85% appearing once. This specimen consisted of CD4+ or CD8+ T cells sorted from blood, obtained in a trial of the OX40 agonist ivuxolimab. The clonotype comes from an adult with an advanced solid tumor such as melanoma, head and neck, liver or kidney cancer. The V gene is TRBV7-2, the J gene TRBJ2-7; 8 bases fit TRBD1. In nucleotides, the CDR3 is TGTGCCAGCAGCTTAGAGGCCGGGACAGGCTTATACGAGCAGTACTTC. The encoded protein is CASSLEAGTGLYEQYF.